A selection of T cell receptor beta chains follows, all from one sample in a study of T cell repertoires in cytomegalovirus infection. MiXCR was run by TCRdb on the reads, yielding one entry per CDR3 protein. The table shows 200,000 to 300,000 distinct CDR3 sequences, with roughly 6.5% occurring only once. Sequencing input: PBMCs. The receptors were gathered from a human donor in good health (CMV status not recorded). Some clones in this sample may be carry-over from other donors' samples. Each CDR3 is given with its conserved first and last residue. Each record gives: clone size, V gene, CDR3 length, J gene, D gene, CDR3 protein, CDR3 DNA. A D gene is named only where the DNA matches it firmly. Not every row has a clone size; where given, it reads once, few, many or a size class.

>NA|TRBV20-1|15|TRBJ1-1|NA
CSARDARRENSEAFF
TGCAGTGCTAGAGACGCCCGACGGGAGAACAGTGAAGCTTTCTTT
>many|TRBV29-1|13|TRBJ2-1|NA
CSARRGDYNEQFF
TGCAGCGCTCGGAGGGGGGACTACAATGAGCAGTTCTTC
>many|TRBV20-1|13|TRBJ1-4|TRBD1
CSAPPTGVEKLFF
TGCAGTGCTCCCCCTACAGGGGTGGAAAAACTGTTTTTT
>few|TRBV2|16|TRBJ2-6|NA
CASMGTLSSGANVLTF
TGTGCCAGCATGGGGACACTAAGCTCTGGGGCCAACGTCCTGACTTTC
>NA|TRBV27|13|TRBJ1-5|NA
CASSIHLLQPQHF
TGTGCCAGCAGTATCCACTTACTTCAGCCCCAGCATTTT
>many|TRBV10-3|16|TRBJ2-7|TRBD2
CAIGQMSGGASYEQYF
TGTGCCATCGGCCAGATGAGCGGGGGGGCGAGCTACGAGCAGTACTTC
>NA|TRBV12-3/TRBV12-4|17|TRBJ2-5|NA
CASSQGPQRGYQETQYF
TGTGCCAGCAGTCAGGGACCTCAGAGGGGTTACCAAGAGACCCAGTACTTC
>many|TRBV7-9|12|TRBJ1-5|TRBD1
CASSQQGQPQHF
TGTGCCAGCAGTCAACAGGGGCAACCCCAGCATTTT
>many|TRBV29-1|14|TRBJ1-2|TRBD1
CSVEREQGDYGYTF
TGCAGCGTTGAACGCGAACAGGGGGACTATGGCTACACCTTC
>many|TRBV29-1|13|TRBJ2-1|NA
CSVGTSSYNEQFF
TGCAGCGTTGGGACATCGAGTTACAATGAGCAGTTCTTC
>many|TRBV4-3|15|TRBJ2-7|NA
CASSQVRPSRSEQYF
TGCGCCAGCAGCCAAGTGAGGCCCAGTCGCTCCGAGCAGTACTTC
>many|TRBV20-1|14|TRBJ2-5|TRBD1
CSASRGTGGETQYF
TGCAGTGCTAGCCGGGGGACAGGGGGCGAGACCCAGTACTTC
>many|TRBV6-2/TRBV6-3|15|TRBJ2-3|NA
CASRHRGPTTDTQYF
TGTGCCAGCCGCCACCGGGGACCTACTACAGATACGCAGTATTTT
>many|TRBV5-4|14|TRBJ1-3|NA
CASSLPEDRNTIYF
TGTGCCAGCAGCCTTCCCGAAGACCGAAACACCATATATTTT
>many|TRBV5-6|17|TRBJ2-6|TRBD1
CASSPLRQGSGANVLTF
TGTGCCAGCAGCCCTCTGAGACAGGGGTCTGGGGCCAACGTCCTGACTTTC
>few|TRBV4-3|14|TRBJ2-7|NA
CASSQERRSYEQYF
TGCGCCAGCAGCCAGGAACGGCGGTCCTACGAGCAGTACTTC
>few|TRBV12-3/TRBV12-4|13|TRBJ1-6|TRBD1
CASSLTGPSPLHF
TGTGCCAGCAGTTTGACAGGGCCATCACCCCTCCACTTT
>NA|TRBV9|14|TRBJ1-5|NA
CASRADGGNQPQHF
TGTGCCAGCAGGGCGGACGGAGGAAATCAGCCCCAGCATTTT
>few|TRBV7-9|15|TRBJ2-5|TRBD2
CASSPLSGREETQYF
TGTGCCAGCAGCCCATTGTCGGGGAGGGAGGAGACCCAGTACTTC
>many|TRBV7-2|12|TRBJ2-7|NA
CASSHGAYEQYF
TGTGCCAGCAGCCATGGGGCCTACGAGCAGTACTTC
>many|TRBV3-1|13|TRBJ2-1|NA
CASSLYDRNEQFF
TGTGCCAGCAGCCTATACGACCGCAATGAGCAGTTCTTC
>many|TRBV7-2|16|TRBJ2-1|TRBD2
CASSYTAGGFYNEQFF
TGTGCCAGCAGCTATACAGCGGGGGGATTCTACAATGAGCAGTTCTTC
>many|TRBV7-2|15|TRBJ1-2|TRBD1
CASSFPTGRKYGYTF
TGTGCCAGCAGCTTCCCGACAGGGCGAAAATATGGCTACACCTTC
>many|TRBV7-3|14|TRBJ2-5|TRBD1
CASSSTGGGETQYF
TGTGCCAGCAGCTCGACAGGGGGCGGAGAGACCCAGTACTTC
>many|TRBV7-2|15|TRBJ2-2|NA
CASSLVSKNTGELFF
TGTGCCAGCAGCTTAGTTAGTAAGAACACCGGGGAGCTGTTTTTT
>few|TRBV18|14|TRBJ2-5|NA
CASSLTSPQETQYF
TGTGCCAGCTCACTGACCTCCCCCCAAGAGACCCAGTACTTC
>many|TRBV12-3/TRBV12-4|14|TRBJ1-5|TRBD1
CASSGTGRFEPQHF
TGTGCCAGCAGTGGGACAGGCAGGTTTGAACCCCAGCATTTT
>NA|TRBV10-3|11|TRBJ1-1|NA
CAISENTEAFF
TGTGCCATCAGTGAGAACACTGAAGCTTTCTTT
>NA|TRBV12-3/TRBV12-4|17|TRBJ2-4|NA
CASSLRRLRGAKNIQYF
TGTGCCAGCAGTCTCCGACGGTTGAGGGGAGCCAAAAACATTCAGTACTTC
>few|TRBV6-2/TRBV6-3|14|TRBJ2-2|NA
CASSYLPNTGELFF
TGTGCCAGCAGTTACCTCCCGAACACCGGGGAGCTGTTTTTT
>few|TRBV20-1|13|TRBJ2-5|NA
CSAGGRVRETQYF
TGCAGTGCAGGCGGGCGGGTCCGAGAGACCCAGTACTTC
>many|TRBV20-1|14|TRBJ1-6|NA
CSGTGASYNSPLHF
TGCAGTGGGACCGGGGCTTCCTATAATTCACCCCTCCACTTT
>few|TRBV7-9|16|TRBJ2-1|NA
CASSSNLVIKVNEQFF
TGTGCCAGCAGCTCCAATCTAGTGATCAAAGTGAATGAGCAGTTCTTC
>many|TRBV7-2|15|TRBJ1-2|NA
CASSLGGGGLYGYTF
TGTGCCAGCAGCTTAGGGGGTGGGGGTCTCTATGGCTACACCTTC
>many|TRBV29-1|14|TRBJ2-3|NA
CSVREGSSTDTQYF
TGCAGCGTGAGAGAAGGCTCTAGCACAGATACGCAGTATTTT
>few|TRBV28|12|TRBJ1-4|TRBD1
CATRTGFEKLFF
TGTGCCACCAGGACAGGGTTTGAAAAACTGTTTTTT
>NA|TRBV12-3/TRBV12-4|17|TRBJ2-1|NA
CASSSKRQMLNYNEQFF
TGTGCCAGCAGTTCCAAACGACAAATGCTTAACTACAATGAGCAGTTCTTC
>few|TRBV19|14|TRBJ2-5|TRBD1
CASSNHRGEETQYF
TGTGCCAGTAGCAACCACAGGGGGGAAGAGACCCAGTACTTC
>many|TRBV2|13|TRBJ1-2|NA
CASRWEAGYGYTF
TGTGCCAGCAGATGGGAGGCAGGTTATGGCTACACCTTC
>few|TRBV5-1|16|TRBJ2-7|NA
CASSWTVRGATYEQYF
TGCGCCAGCAGCTGGACAGTCAGGGGTGCTACCTACGAGCAGTACTTC
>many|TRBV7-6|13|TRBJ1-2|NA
CASTPLVNYGYTF
TGTGCCAGCACCCCCCTCGTGAACTATGGCTACACCTTC
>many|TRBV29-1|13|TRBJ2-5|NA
CSVVSSGGETQYF
TGCAGCGTTGTCTCGTCAGGCGGTGAGACCCAGTACTTC
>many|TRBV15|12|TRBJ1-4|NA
CATSRDDRYLFF
TGTGCCACCAGCAGAGATGACAGGTATCTGTTTTTT
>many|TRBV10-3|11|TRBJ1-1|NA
CAIRGETEAFF
TGTGCCATTAGGGGCGAGACTGAAGCTTTCTTT
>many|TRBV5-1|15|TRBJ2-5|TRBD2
CASSVDPSGRETQYF
TGCGCCAGCAGCGTGGACCCTAGCGGGAGAGAGACCCAGTACTTC
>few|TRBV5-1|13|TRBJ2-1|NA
CASSGDTYNEQFF
TGCGCCAGCAGTGGGGACACCTACAATGAGCAGTTCTTC
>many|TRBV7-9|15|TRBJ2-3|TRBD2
CASSLRPSGGDPQYF
TGTGCCAGCAGCTTACGGCCTAGCGGGGGGGATCCGCAGTATTTT
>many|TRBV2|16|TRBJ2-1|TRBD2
CASSVTRLAGRNEQFF
TGTGCCAGCAGTGTAACCCGCCTAGCGGGGAGAAATGAGCAGTTCTTC
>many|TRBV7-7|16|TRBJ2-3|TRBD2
CASSLDLAASTDTQYF
TGTGCTAGCAGCTTAGACCTAGCGGCTAGCACAGATACGCAGTATTTT
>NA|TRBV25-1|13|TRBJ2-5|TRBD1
CASSEPTGGLTYF
TGTGCCAGCAGTGAACCCACAGGGGGCCTCACCTACTTC
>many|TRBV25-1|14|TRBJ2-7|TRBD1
CASSENPGGYEQYF
TGTGCCAGCAGTGAAAACCCAGGGGGCTACGAGCAGTACTTC
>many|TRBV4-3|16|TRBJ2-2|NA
CASSQDYRGITGELFF
TGCGCCAGCAGCCAAGATTATCGAGGAATCACCGGGGAGCTGTTTTTT
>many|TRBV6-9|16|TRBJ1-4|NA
CASSYDKLGTNEKLFF
TGTGCCAGCAGTTACGACAAACTGGGCACTAATGAAAAACTGTTTTTT
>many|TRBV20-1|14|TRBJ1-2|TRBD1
CSAMTGGKSYGYTF
TGCAGTGCTATGACAGGGGGGAAGAGCTATGGCTACACCTTC
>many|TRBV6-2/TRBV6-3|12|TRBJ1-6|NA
CASSLRDSPLHF
TGTGCCAGCAGCTTAAGGGATTCACCCCTCCACTTT
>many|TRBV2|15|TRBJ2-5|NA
CASSPLRLSQETQYF
TGTGCCAGCAGCCCTCTTAGACTAAGCCAAGAGACCCAGTACTTC
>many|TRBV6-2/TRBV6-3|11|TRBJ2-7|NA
CASSYNYEQYF
TGTGCCAGCAGCTACAACTACGAGCAGTACTTC
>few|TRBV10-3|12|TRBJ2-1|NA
CAMADRNNEQFF
TGTGCCATGGCGGACAGAAACAATGAGCAGTTCTTC
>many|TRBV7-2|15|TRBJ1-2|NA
CASSFFLGESYGYTF
TGTGCCAGCAGCTTCTTTTTGGGAGAAAGCTATGGCTACACCTTC